What follows is one TCR beta chain and its context. Libraries were prepared by immunoSEQ multiplex PCR; TCRdb keeps only in-frame clonotypes and omits some of them. Among about 250,000 clones listed, about 90% were seen once. The data derive from a study of cytomegalovirus exposure and HLA in healthy donors. With V trimmed by 8 bases and J by 4 bases, 3 bases remained unmatched. CDR1 and CDR2 (germline): MNHEY, SVGAGI. This CDR3 has 12 residues. A roughly 120-subject validation cohort, separate from the 666-subject first cohort, supplied the donors. The sample was PBMCs. This receptor was taken from a young man in good health and CMV-seropositive. The chain combines TRBV6-5 with TRBJ1-1; 8 positions match TRBD1. The CDR3 DNA is TGTGCCAGCTGGACAGGGCCCACTGAAGCTTTCTTT. It codes for CASWTGPTEAFF.